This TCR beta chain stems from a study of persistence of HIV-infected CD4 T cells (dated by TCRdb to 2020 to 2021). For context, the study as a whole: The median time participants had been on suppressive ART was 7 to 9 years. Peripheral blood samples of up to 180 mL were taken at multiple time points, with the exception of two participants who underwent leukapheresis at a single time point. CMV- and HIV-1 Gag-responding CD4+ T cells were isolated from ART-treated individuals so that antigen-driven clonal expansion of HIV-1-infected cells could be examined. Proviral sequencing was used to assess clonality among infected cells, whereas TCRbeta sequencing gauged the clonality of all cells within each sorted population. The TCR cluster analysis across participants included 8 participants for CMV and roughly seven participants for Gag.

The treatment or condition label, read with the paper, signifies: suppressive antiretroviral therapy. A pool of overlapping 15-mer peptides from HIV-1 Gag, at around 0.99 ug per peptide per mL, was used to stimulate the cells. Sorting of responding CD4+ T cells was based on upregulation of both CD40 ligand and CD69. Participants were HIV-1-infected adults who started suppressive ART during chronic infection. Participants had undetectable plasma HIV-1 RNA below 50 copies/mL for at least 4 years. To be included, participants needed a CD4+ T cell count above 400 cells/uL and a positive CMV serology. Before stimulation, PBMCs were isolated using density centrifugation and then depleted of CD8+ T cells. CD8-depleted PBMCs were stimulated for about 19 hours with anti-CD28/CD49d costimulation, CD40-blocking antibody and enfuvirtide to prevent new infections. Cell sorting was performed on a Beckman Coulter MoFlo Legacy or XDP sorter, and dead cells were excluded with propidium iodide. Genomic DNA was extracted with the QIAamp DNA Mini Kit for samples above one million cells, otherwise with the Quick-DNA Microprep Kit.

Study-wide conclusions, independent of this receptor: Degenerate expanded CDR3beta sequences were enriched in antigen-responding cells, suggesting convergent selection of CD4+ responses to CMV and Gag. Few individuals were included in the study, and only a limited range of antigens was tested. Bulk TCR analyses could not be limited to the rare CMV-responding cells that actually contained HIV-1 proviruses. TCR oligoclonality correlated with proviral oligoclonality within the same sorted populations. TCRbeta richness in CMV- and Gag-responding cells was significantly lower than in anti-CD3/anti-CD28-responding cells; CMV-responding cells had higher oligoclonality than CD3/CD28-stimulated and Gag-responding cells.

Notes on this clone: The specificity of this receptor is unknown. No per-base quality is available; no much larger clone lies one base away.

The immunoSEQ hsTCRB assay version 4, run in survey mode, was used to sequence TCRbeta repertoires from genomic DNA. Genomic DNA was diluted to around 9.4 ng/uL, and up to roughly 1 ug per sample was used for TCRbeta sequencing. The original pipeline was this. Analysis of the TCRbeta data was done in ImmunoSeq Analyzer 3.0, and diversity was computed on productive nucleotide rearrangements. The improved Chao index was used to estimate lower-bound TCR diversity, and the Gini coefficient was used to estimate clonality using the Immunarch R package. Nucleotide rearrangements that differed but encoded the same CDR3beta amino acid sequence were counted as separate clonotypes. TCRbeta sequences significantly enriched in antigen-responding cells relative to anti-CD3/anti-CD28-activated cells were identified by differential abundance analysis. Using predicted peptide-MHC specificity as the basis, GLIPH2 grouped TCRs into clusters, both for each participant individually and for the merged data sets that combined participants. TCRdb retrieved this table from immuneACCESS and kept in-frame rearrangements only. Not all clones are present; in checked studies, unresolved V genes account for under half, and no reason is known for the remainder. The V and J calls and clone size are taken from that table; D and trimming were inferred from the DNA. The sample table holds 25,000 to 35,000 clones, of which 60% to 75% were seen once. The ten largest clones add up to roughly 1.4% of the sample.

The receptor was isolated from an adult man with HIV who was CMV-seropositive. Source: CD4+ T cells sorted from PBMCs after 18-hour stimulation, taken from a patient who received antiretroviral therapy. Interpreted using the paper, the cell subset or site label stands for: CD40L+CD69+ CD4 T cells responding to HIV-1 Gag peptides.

The CDR3 corresponds to CASSQDERGLYEQYF. The DNA sequence is given as TGTGCCAGCAGCCAAGATGAAAGGGGGCTCTACGAGCAGTACTTC. Rearrangement joined TRBV3-1 (or the pseudogene TRBV3-2) to TRBJ2-7; 7 junctional bases match TRBD1. CDR1 and CDR2 were assigned from the germline V gene (reference sequence) as LGHDT and YNNKEL. The CDR3 runs 15 amino acids, cysteine and phenylalanine included. Only CDR3 DNA is held: 45 bases, read in frame from base 1. For this chain, trimming is 0 bases at the V end and 3 bases at the J end, and the number of junction bases without a gene match is 5.